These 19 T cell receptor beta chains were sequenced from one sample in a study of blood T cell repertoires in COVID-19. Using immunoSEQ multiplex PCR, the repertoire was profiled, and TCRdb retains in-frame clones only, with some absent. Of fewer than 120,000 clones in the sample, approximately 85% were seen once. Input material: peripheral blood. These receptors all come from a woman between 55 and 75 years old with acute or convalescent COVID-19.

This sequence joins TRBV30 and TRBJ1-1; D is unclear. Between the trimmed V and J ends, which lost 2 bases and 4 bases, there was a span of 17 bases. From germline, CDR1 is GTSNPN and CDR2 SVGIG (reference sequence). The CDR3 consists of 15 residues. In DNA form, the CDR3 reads TGTGCCTGGAGTTCGGAGTCCGGTCTGAGCACTGAAGCTTTCTTT. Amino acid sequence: CAWSSESGLSTEAFF.

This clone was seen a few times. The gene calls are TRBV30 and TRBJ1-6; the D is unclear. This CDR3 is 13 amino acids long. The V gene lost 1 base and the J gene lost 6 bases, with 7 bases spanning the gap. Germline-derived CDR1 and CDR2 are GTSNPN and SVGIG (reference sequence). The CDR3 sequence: CAWSGGGNSPLHF. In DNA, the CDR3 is TGTGCCTGGAGTGGGGGAGGTAATTCACCCCTCCACTTT. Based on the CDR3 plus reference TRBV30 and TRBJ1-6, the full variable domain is SQTIHQWPATLVQPVGSPLSLECTVEGTSNPNLYWYRQAAGRGLQLLFYSVGIGQISSEVPQNLSASRPQDRQFILSSKKLLLSDSGFYLCAWSGGGNSPLHFGNGTRLTVT.

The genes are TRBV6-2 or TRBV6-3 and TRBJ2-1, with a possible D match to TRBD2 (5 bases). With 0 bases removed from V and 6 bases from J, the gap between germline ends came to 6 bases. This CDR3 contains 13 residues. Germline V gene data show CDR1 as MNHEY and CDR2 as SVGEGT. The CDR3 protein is CASSYSRVNEQFF. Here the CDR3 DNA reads TGTGCCAGCAGTTACTCGAGGGTCAATGAGCAGTTCTTC.

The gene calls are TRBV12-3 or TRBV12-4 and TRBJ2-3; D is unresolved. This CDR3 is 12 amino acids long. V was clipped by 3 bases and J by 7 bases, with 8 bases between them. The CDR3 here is CASSLRYNTQYF. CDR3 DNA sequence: TGTGCCAGCAGTTTGCGGTATAATACGCAGTATTTT.

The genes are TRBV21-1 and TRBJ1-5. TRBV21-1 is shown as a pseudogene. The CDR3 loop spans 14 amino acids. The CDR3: CASGVQCGDQPQHF. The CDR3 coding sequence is TGTGCCAGCGGTGTACAGTGCGGGGATCAGCCCCAGCATTTT.

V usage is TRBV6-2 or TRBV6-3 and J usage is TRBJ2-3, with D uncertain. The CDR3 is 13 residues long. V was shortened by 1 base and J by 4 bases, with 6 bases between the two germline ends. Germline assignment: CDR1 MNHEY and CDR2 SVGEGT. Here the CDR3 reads CASSYFSADTQYF. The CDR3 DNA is TGTGCCAGCAGTTACTTCTCGGCAGATACGCAGTATTTT.

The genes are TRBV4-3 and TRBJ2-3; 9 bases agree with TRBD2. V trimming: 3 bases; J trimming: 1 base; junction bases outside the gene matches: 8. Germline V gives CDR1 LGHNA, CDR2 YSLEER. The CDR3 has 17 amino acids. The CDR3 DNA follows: TGCGCCAGCAGCCAGGTAGCGGGAGAGATCGGCACAGATACGCAGTATTTT. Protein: CASSQVAGEIGTDTQYF.

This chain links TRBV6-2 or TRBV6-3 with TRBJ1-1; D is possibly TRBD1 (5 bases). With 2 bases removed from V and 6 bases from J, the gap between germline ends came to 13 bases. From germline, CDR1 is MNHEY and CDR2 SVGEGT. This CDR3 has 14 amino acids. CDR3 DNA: TGTGCCAGCAGTTACCGTAGGGGTTCGGCTGAAGCTTTCTTT. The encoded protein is CASSYRRGSAEAFF.

The CDR3 protein is CASSTSGGVNEQYF. Written as DNA, the CDR3 is TGTGCCAGTAGTACTAGCGGGGGGGTCAACGAGCAGTACTTC. This sequence joins TRBV19 and TRBJ2-7; 12 bases are shared with TRBD2. V lost 4 bases to trimming and J lost 5 bases; unmatched junction nucleotides: 3. The CDR3 loop spans 14 amino acids. Germline V gene sequence: CDR1 LNHDA, CDR2 SQIVND (reference sequence).

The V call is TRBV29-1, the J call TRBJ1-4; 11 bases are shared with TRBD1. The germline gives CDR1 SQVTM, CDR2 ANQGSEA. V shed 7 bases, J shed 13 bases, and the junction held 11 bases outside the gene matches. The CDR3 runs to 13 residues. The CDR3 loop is CSGSGQGGMGLFF. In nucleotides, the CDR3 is TGCAGCGGGTCGGGACAGGGGGGCATGGGACTGTTTTTT.

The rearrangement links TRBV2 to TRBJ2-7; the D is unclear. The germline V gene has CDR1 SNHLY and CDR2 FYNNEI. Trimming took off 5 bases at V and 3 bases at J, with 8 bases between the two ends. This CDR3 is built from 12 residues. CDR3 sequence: CASSSLFYEQYF. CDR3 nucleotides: TGTGCCAGCAGTTCCCTATTCTACGAGCAGTACTTC.

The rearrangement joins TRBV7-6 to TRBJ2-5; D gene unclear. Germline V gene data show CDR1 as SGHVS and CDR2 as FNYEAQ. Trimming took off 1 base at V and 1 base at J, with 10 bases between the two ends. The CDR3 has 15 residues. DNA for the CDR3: TGTGCCAGCAGCTTAGGTTTATCCTTCCAAGAGACCCAGTACTTC. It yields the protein CASSLGLSFQETQYF.

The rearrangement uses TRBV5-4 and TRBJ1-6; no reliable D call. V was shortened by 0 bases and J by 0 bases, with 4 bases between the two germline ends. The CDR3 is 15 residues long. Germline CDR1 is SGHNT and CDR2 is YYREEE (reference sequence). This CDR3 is CASSLDNSYNSPLHF. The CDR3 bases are TGTGCCAGCAGCTTGGATAACTCCTATAATTCACCCCTCCACTTT.

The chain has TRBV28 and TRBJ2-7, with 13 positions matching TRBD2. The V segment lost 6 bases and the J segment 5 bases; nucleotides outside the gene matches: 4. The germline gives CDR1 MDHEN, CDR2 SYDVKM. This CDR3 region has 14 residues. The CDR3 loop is CASSSLAGGHEQYF. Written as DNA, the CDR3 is TGTGCCAGCAGCTCACTAGCGGGGGGGCACGAGCAGTACTTC.

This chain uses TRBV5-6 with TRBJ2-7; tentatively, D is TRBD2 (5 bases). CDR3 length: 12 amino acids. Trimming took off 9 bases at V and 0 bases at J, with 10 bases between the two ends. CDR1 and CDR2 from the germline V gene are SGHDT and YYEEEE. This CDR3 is CATSGNSYEQYF. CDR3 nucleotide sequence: TGTGCCACATCCGGGAACTCCTACGAGCAGTACTTC.

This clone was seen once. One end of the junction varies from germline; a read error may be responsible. This chain's CDR3 is CASSLREGVEQCF. CDR3 coding DNA: TGCGCCAGCAGCTTAAGGGAAGGGGTCGAGCAGTGCTTC. The J gene is TRBJ2-7, the V gene TRBV5-1; possible D gene TRBD1, 5 bases. The CDR3 has 13 amino acids. Germline lookup yields CDR1 SGHRS and CDR2 YFSETQ. The entire variable domain, with the rest obtained from reference TRBV5-1 and TRBJ2-7, is as follows: KAGVTQTPRYLIKTRGQQVTLSCSPISGHRSVSWYQQTPGQGLQFLFEYFSETQRNKGNFPGRFSGRQFSNSRSEMNVSTLELGDSALYLCASSLREGVEQCFGPGTRLTVT.

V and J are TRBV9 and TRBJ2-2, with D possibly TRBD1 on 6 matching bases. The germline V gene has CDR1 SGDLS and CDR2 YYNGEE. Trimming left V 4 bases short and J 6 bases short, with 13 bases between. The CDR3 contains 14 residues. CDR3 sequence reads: CASSPRGTAGELFF. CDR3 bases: TGTGCCAGCAGCCCCAGGGGAACGGCCGGGGAGCTGTTTTTT.

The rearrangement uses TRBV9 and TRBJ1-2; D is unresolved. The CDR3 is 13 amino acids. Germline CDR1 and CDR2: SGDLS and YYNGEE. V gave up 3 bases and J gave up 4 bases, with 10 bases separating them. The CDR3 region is CASSDSNAYGYTF. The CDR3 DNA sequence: TGTGCCAGCAGCGACTCGAACGCCTATGGCTACACCTTC. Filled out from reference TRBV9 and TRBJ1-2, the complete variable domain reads DSGVTQTPKHLITATGQRVTLRCSPRSGDLSVYWYQQSLDQGLQFLIQYYNGEERAKGNILERFSAQQFPDLHSELNLSSLELGDSALYFCASSDSNAYGYTFGSGTRLTVV.

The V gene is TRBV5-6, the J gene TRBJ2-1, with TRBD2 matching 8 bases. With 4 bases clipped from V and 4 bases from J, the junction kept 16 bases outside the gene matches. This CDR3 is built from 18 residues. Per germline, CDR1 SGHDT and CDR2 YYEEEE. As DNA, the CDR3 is TGTGCCAGCAGCCTGGGCTCAGGGAACGGGGGGGTTTACAATGAGCAGTTCTTC. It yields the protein CASSLGSGNGGVYNEQFF. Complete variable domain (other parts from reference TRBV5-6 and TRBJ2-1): DAGVTQSPTHLIKTRGQQVTLRCSPKSGHDTVSWYQQALGQGPQFIFQYYEEEERQRGNFPDRFSGHQFPNYSSELNVNALLLGDSALYLCASSLGSGNGGVYNEQFFGPGTRLTVL.